These 27 T cell receptor beta chains were sequenced from one sample in a study of OX40 agonist ivuxolimab in advanced cancers. This table comes from immunoSEQ multiplex PCR, and its TCRdb copy is limited to in-frame clones, with some not included. The table lists more than 45,000 clones, around 94% of them singletons. The specimen comprised CD4+ or CD8+ T cells sorted from blood, sampled in a trial of the OX40 agonist ivuxolimab. Receptor source: an adult with an advanced solid tumor such as melanoma, head and neck, liver or kidney cancer.

The chain couples TRBV19 to TRBJ1-5; D is undetermined. The CDR3 consists of 15 residues. Germline-derived CDR1 and CDR2 are LNHDA and SQIVND (reference sequence). Trimming shortened V by 2 bases and J by 0 bases, and 8 bases separated the two germline ends. CDR3 in DNA: TGTGCCAGTAGTATAAAGGAGTATAGCAATCAGCCCCAGCATTTT. Translated, it gives CASSIKEYSNQPQHF.

The CDR3 reads CASQHINYGYTF. CDR3 nucleotides: TGTGCCAGCCAGCATATTAACTATGGCTACACCTTC. The genes are TRBV28 and TRBJ1-2, with D hard to call. V was shortened by 8 bases and J by 1 base, with 8 bases between the two germline ends. The germline V gene has CDR1 MDHEN and CDR2 SYDVKM. CDR3 length: 12 amino acids.

This chain connects TRBV27 to TRBJ2-1, with a possible D match to TRBD2 (6 bases). Germline loops: CDR1 MNHEY, CDR2 SMNVEV (reference sequence). Trimming took off 9 bases at V and 3 bases at J, with 15 bases between the two ends. The CDR3 is 14 amino acids. CDR3 DNA: TGTGCCAGTAAGGGACTCGGGAACTACAATGAGCAGTTCTTC. This codes for CASKGLGNYNEQFF.

The chain recombines TRBV7-2 with TRBJ1-5; D is unresolved. CDR1 is SGHTA, CDR2 FQGNSA, per germline. There are 16 residues in the CDR3. Trimming removed 4 bases at V and 0 bases at J, with 13 bases between. The CDR3 sequence: CASSSGSSYSNQPQHF. The CDR3 nucleotides are TGTGCCAGCAGCTCCGGGTCCTCTTATAGCAATCAGCCCCAGCATTTT.

The J gene is TRBJ2-7, the V gene TRBV6-1; D is unclear. The V end lost 6 bases, the J end lost 0 bases, and 6 bases lay between the germline ends. The CDR3 spans 12 residues. Germline-derived CDR1 and CDR2 are MNHNS and SASEGT. Written as DNA, the CDR3 is TGTGCCAGCAGAGGGCTCTCCTACGAGCAGTACTTC. Amino acid sequence: CASRGLSYEQYF.

This chain connects TRBV6-6 to TRBJ2-3; TRBD2 matches 8 bases. J lost 8 bases, V lost 5 bases, and 15 bases had no gene match. Germline V CDR1 and CDR2: MNHNY, SVGAGI (reference sequence). The CDR3 has 16 amino acids. The CDR3 is CASSPGGEAFVGTQYF. The CDR3 DNA reads TGTGCCAGCAGTCCGGGGGGGGAGGCGTTTGTTGGTACGCAGTATTTT.

The J gene is TRBJ2-7, the V gene TRBV19; tentatively, D is TRBD2 (6 bases). Germline V CDR1 and CDR2: LNHDA, SQIVND (reference sequence). Trimming took off 2 bases at V and 10 bases at J, with 18 bases between the two ends. The CDR3 covers 14 residues. The CDR3 sequence is CASSIRAGGESQYF. Written as DNA, the CDR3 is TGTGCCAGTAGTATAAGGGCAGGCGGGGAGAGTCAGTACTTC.

This chain connects TRBV10-3 to TRBJ2-7, with D possibly matching TRBD2 (5 bases). There are 15 residues in the CDR3. CDR1 and CDR2 (germline): ENHRY, SYGVKD. Trimming removed 0 bases from V and 3 bases from J, with 12 bases in between. Written as DNA, the CDR3 is TGTGCCATCAGTGAGTCAGACGGACTCCTCTACGAGCAGTACTTC. It encodes CAISESDGLLYEQYF.

The table lists this clone with a count of one. The rearrangement joins TRBV13 to TRBJ2-5; D gene unclear. The CDR3 loop spans 13 amino acids. The germline V gene has CDR1 PRHDT and CDR2 FYEKMQ (reference sequence). V dropped 2 bases and J dropped 8 bases, with 12 bases sitting between them. The CDR3, as DNA: TGTGCCAGCAGCTTACCCGAGTCCGCTACCCAGTACTTC. It specifies CASSLPESATQYF.

This rearrangement joins TRBV19 to TRBJ2-7; possible D gene TRBD1, 5 bases. This CDR3 region has 14 residues. Germline CDR1 LNHDA, CDR2 SQIVND (reference sequence). The V and J ends lost 5 bases and 1 base respectively, with 12 bases between them. The DNA of the CDR3 is TGTGCCAGTAGTTTCGATACAGGTTCCTACGAGCAGTACTTC. Protein sequence: CASSFDTGSYEQYF.

J is TRBJ2-5 and V is TRBV6-5; 7 bases are shared with TRBD2. V dropped 5 bases and J dropped 4; count of bases not matched to a gene: 7. The CDR3 covers 14 residues. Per the germline V gene, CDR1 is MNHEY and CDR2 is SVGAGI. In DNA form, the CDR3 reads TGTGCCAGCAGTAACCACCCGGGGGGAGAGACCCAGTACTTC. Translated: CASSNHPGGETQYF.

CDR3 in amino acids: CASSALGDAYEQYF. The CDR3 DNA follows: TGTGCCAGCAGTGCTCTGGGTGACGCCTACGAGCAGTACTTC. The chain employs TRBV6-1 and TRBJ2-7; D unclear. Trimming shortened V by 4 bases and J by 2 bases, and 12 bases separated the two germline ends. Germline V lookup: CDR1 MNHNS, CDR2 SASEGT. This CDR3 comprises 14 residues.

The table lists this clone with a count of one. The gene calls are TRBV29-1 and TRBJ2-5; 7 nucleotides agree with TRBD1. V dropped 6 bases and J dropped 1; count of bases not matched to a gene: 5. CDR3 length equals 13 residues. In germline, CDR1 is SQVTM, CDR2 ANQGSEA. The CDR3, as DNA: TGCAGCGTCCCCCGGGACAGCCAAGAGACCCAGTACTTC. This gives the protein CSVPRDSQETQYF.

V gene TRBV27 combines with J gene TRBJ2-5, with D unresolved. Trimming removed 7 bases from V and 5 bases from J, with 17 bases in between. Germline CDR1 MNHEY, CDR2 SMNVEV (reference sequence). The CDR3 runs 14 residues. In DNA form, the CDR3 reads TGTGCCAGCAAAGGGCAGCCGAACTATGAGACCCAGTACTTC. Amino acid sequence: CASKGQPNYETQYF.

V is TRBV19 and J is TRBJ2-7, with D maybe TRBD1 (5 bases). CDR3 length equals 15 residues. V was cut by 1 base and J by 0 bases, with 10 bases left in between. Germline assignment: CDR1 LNHDA and CDR2 SQIVND (reference sequence). The CDR3, as DNA: TGTGCCAGTAGTATAGGGGGCTTAGCCTCCTACGAGCAGTACTTC. Amino acids: CASSIGGLASYEQYF.

The rearrangement uses TRBV11-3 and TRBJ1-1; perhaps TRBD1 as D (5 bases). Germline V gives CDR1 SGHNT, CDR2 YENEEA. This CDR3 region has 13 residues. Trimming left V 2 bases short and J 3 bases short, with 7 bases between. CDR3 nucleotide sequence: TGTGCCAGCAGCTTAAACAGGTACACTGAAGCTTTCTTT. Encoded protein: CASSLNRYTEAFF. The full variable domain, rest sourced from reference TRBV11-3 and TRBJ1-1, is EAGVVQSPRYKIIEKKQPVAFWCNPISGHNTLYWYLQNLGQGPELLIRYENEEAVDDSQLPKDRFSAERLKGVDSTLKIQPAELGDSAVYLCASSLNRYTEAFFGQGTRLTVV.

V gene TRBV29-1 combines with J gene TRBJ2-2; 10 nucleotides match TRBD2. Germline assignment: CDR1 SQVTM and CDR2 ANQGSEA. V lost 2 bases to trimming and J lost 4 bases; unmatched junction nucleotides: 1. The CDR3 runs to 14 residues. Written as DNA, the CDR3 is TGCAGCGTTGAACTAGCGGGAGCCACCGGGGAGCTGTTTTTT. This codes for CSVELAGATGELFF.

The chain couples TRBV10-1 to TRBJ2-1, with a weak D call TRBD2 (7 bases). The germline V gene has CDR1 WNHNN and CDR2 SYGVQD (reference sequence). The CDR3 has 14 residues. Between the trimmed V and J ends, which lost 4 bases and 4 bases, there was a span of 11 bases. The DNA of the CDR3 is TGCGCCAGCAGTGTCGGGGGGCGGTACAATGAGCAGTTCTTC. It codes for CASSVGGRYNEQFF.

This clone showed up just once. The chain employs TRBV9 and TRBJ1-1, with 10 bases matching TRBD1. V trimming: 5 bases; J trimming: 13 bases; junction bases outside the gene matches: 8. The CDR3 covers 12 residues. CDR1 is SGDLS and CDR2 is YYNGEE in the germline V gene. In nucleotides, the CDR3 is TGTGCCAGCAGTCCATCCGGGACAGGGGTTTTCTTT. The encoded protein is CASSPSGTGVFF.

The rearrangement uses TRBV7-6 and TRBJ1-5; TRBD1 might be the D (6 bases). CDR3 length equals 15 residues. Germline V lookup: CDR1 SGHVS, CDR2 FNYEAQ. Trimming pared 1 base from V and 6 bases from J, leaving 13 bases between. Written as DNA, the CDR3 is TGTGCCAGCAGCTTAGAGGGGGGCCCGAGTCAGCCCCAGCATTTT. It translates to CASSLEGGPSQPQHF.

The chain uses TRBV10-3 and TRBJ2-7; TRBD1 matches at 8 bases. Germline CDR1 ENHRY, CDR2 SYGVKD. The CDR3 length is 12 residues. The J segment lost 1 base and the V segment lost 10 bases, leaving 3 bases of the junction unmatched. CDR3 amino acids: CATGDRSYEQYF. The CDR3 region has the DNA TGTGCCACAGGGGACAGGTCCTACGAGCAGTACTTC.

J is TRBJ1-3 and V is TRBV6-1, with 7 bases fitting TRBD1. Germline trimming cut 3 bases from V and 4 bases from J; bases unmatched to any gene: 6. CDR3 length: 15 residues. Germline-derived CDR1 and CDR2 are MNHNS and SASEGT. For the CDR3, the DNA is TGTGCCAGCAGTGAGGCACAGGGGTCAGGAAACACCATATATTTT. As protein: CASSEAQGSGNTIYF.

This clone appeared a single time. The V call is TRBV9, the J call TRBJ2-5; D may be TRBD1 or TRBD2 (5 bases each). With 3 bases removed from V and 1 base from J, the gap between germline ends came to 10 bases. The length of the CDR3 is 14 residues. In germline, CDR1 is SGDLS, CDR2 YYNGEE. The CDR3 DNA is TGTGCCAGCAGCGCCCGGGACGCCCAAGAGACCCAGTACTTC. It specifies CASSARDAQETQYF.

The chain combines TRBV9 with TRBJ2-5; 9 bases map to TRBD2. The ends lost 0 bases at V and 5 bases at J; junction bases unmatched: 8. The CDR3 sequence is 16 residues long. Per germline, CDR1 SGDLS and CDR2 YYNGEE. The CDR3 coding sequence is TGTGCCAGCAGCGTAGCTCTAGCGGGACCGAGTGAGACCCAGTACTTC. Encoded protein: CASSVALAGPSETQYF.

This clone was counted once. This rearrangement joins TRBV28 to TRBJ2-5, with D perhaps TRBD2 (7 bases). The CDR3 is 15 residues long. V was shortened by 6 bases and J by 4 bases, with 18 bases between the two germline ends. Germline CDR1 and CDR2: MDHEN and SYDVKM. The CDR3 nucleotides are TGTGCCAGCAGCCCCGGGGAGGGGGGATCAGAGACCCAGTACTTC. It is translated as CASSPGEGGSETQYF.

This sequence joins TRBV27 and TRBJ1-4; D gene ambiguous. From germline, CDR1 is MNHEY and CDR2 SMNVEV (reference sequence). The CDR3 length is 14 residues. Trimming left V 3 bases short and J 4 bases short, with 9 bases between. This chain's CDR3 is CASSFNGHNEKLFF. The CDR3 nucleotides read TGTGCCAGCAGTTTCAACGGTCATAATGAAAAACTGTTTTTT.

This chain joins TRBV4-3 and TRBJ2-5; TRBD1 matches 7 bases. The CDR3 contains 15 residues. V lost 4 bases and J lost 5; bases outside the gene matches: 10. The germline V gene encodes CDR1 LGHNA and CDR2 YSLEER. CDR3 nucleotide sequence: TGCGCCAGCAGCCCCGGTGAGGGGGCGCAGGAGACCCAGTACTTC. Its translation is CASSPGEGAQETQYF.